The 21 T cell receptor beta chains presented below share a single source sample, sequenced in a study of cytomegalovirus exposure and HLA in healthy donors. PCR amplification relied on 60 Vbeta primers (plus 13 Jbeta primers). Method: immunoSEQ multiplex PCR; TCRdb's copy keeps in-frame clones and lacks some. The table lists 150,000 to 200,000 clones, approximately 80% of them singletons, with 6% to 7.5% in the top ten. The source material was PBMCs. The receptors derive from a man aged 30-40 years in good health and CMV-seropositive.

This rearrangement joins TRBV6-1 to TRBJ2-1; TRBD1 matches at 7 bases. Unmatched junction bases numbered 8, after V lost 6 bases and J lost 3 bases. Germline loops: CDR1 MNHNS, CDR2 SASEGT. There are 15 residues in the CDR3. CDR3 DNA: TGTGCCAGCAGCGTAGACAGGGCCCACTACAATGAGCAGTTCTTC. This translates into CASSVDRAHYNEQFF.

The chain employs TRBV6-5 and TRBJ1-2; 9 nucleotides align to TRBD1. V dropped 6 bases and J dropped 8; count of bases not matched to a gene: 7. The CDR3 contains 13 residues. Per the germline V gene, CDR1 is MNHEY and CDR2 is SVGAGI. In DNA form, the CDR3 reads TGTGCCAGCAGACACAGGGGGCGCCAGGGCTACACCTTC. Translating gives CASRHRGRQGYTF.

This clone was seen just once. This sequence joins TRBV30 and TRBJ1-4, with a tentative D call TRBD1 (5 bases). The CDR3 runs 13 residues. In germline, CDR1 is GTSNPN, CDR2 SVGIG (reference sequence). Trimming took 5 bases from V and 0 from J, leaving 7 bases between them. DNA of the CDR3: TGTGCCTGGGGGGCGGCAACTAATGAAAAACTGTTTTTT. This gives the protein CAWGAATNEKLFF.

The CDR3: CASSLAAGRDQPQHF. The CDR3 DNA reads as TGTGCCAGCAGCTTAGCGGCGGGTAGGGATCAGCCCCAGCATTTT. The genes are TRBV7-8 and TRBJ1-5; no reliable D call. CDR3 length: 15 amino acids. V lost 0 bases and J 5 bases, leaving 11 bases between the germline ends. Germline lookup yields CDR1 SGHVS and CDR2 FQNEAQ.

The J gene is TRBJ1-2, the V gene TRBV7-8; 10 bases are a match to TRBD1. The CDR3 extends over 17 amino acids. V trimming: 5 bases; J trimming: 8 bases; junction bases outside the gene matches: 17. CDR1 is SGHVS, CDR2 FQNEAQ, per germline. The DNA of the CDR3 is TGTGCCAGCAGCCCCAGGGCAGGGGGACAGGGGACTGGGGGCTACACCTTC. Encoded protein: CASSPRAGGQGTGGYTF.

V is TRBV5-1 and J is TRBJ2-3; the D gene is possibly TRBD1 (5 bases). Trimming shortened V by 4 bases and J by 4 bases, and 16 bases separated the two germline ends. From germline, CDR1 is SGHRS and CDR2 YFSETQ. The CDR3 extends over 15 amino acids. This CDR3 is CASSLLSRASDTQYF. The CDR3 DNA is TGCGCCAGCAGCCTTTTGTCCAGGGCCTCAGATACGCAGTATTTT.

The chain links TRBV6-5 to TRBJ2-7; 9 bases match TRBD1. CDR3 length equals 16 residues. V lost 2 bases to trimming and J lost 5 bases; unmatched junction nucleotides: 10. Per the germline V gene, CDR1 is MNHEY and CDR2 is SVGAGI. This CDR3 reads CASSYQPGQGTHEQYF. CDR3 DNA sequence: TGTGCCAGCAGTTACCAACCGGGACAGGGTACCCACGAGCAGTACTTC.

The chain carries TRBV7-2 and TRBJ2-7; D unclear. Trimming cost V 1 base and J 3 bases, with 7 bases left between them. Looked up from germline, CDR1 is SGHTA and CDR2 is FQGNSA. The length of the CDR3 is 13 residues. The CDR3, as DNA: TGTGCCAGCAGCTTAGATCGGGTCTACGAGCAGTACTTC. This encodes CASSLDRVYEQYF.

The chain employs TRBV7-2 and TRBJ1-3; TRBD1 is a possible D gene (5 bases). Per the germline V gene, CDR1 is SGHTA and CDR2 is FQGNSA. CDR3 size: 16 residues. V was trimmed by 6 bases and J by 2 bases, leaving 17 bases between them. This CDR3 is CASREGRTSTGNTIYF. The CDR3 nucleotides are TGTGCCAGCAGGGAGGGACGGACCTCTACTGGAAACACCATATATTTT.

CDR3 sequence reads: CSVGGTSHNEQFF. In nucleotides, the CDR3 is TGCAGCGTGGGAGGGACTAGTCACAATGAGCAGTTCTTC. V and J are TRBV29-1 and TRBJ2-1, with 8 bases identical to TRBD2. V lost 6 bases and J lost 5; bases outside the gene matches: 6. Germline V lookup: CDR1 SQVTM, CDR2 ANQGSEA. This CDR3 comprises 13 residues.

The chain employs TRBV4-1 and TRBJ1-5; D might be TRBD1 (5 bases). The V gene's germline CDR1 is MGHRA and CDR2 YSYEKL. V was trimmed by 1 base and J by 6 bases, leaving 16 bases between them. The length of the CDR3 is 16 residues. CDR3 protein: CASSQVVSGVGQPQHF. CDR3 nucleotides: TGCGCCAGCAGCCAAGTGGTTTCGGGGGTAGGTCAGCCCCAGCATTTT.

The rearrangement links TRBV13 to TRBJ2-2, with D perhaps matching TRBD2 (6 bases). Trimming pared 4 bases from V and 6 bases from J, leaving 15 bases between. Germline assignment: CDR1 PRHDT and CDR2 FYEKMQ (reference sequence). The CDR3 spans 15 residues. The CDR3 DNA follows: TGTGCCAGCAGCTCACGGACTGGGACTCCCGGGGAGCTGTTTTTT. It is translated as CASSSRTGTPGELFF. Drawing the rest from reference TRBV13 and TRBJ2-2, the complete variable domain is AAGVIQSPRHLIKEKRETATLKCYPIPRHDTVYWYQQGPGQDPQFLISFYEKMQSDKGSIPDRFSAQQFSDYHSELNMSSLELGDSALYFCASSSRTGTPGELFFGEGSRLTVL.

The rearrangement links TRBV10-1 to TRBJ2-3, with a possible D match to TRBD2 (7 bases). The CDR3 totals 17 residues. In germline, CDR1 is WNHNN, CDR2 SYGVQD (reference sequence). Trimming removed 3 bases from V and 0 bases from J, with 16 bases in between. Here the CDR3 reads CASSDDKRGASTDTQYF. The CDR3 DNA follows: TGCGCCAGCAGTGACGATAAACGGGGGGCCAGCACAGATACGCAGTATTTT.

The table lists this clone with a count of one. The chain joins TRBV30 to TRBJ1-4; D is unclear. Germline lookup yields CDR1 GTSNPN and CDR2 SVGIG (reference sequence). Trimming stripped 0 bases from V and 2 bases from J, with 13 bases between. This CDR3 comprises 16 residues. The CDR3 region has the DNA TGTGCCTGGAGTGTAAGCCACAGAGCCACTAATGAAAAACTGTTTTTT. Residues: CAWSVSHRATNEKLFF.

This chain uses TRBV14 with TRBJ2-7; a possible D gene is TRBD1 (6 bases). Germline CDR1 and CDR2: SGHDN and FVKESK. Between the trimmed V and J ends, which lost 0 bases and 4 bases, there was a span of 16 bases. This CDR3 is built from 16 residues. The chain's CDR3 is CASSQDLQGKRYEQYF. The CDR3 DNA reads TGTGCCAGCAGCCAAGATCTGCAGGGGAAAAGATACGAGCAGTACTTC.

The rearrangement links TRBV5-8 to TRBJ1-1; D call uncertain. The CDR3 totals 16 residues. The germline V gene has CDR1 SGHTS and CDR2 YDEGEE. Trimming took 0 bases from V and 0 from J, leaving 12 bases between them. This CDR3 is CASSLAGGQMNTEAFF. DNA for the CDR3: TGTGCCAGCAGCTTGGCTGGTGGGCAGATGAACACTGAAGCTTTCTTT.

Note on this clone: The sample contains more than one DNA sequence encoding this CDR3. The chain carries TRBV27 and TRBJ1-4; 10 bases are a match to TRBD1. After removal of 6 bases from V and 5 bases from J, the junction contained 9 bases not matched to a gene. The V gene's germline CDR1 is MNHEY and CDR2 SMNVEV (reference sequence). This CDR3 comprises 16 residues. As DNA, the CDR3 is TGTGCCAGCAGCCCGACAGGGGGCAGGACCAATGAAAAACTGTTTTTT. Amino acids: CASSPTGGRTNEKLFF.

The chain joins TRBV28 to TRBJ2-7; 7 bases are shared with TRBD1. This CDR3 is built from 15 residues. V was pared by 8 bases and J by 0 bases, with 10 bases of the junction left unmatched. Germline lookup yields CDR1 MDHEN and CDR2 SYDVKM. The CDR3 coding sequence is TGTGCCAGCTCACTTAGACAGGGCGTCTCCTACGAGCAGTACTTC. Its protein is CASSLRQGVSYEQYF.

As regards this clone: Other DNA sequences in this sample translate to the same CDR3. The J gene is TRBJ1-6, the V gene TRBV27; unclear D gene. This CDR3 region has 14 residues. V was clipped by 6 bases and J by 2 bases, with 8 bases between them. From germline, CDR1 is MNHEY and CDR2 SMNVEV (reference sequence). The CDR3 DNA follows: TGTGCCAGCAGGCGGAGGACCTATAATTCACCCCTCCACTTT. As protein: CASRRRTYNSPLHF.

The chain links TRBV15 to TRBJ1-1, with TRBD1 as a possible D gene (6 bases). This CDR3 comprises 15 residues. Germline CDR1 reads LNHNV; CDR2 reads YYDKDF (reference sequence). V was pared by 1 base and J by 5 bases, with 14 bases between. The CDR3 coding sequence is TGTGCCACCAGCAGAGGTTTGGGGGCACGGACTGAAGCTTTCTTT. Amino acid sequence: CATSRGLGARTEAFF.

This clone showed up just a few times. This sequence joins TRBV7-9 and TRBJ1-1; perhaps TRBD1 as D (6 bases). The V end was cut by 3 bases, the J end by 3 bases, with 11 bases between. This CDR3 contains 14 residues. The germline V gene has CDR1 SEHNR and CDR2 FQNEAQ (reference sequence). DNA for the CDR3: TGTGCCAGCAGCTTGAGACAGGTGGACACTGAAGCTTTCTTT. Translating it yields CASSLRQVDTEAFF.